These T cell receptor beta chains were read from a single sample in a study of OX40 agonist ivuxolimab in advanced cancers. The protocol was immunoSEQ multiplex PCR, while the TCRdb copy is restricted to in-frame clones and leaves out a portion. The sample records roughly 60,000 clones, 70% to 90% being singletons. Sequencing was performed on CD4+ or CD8+ T cells sorted from blood, taken in a trial of the OX40 agonist ivuxolimab. The source of these receptors is an adult with an advanced solid tumor such as melanoma, head and neck, liver or kidney cancer. The CDR3 runs from the conserved cysteine through the conserved F or W. The D gene is left open where the match is weak. Some rows have no size entry. The others give once, few or many, or a class for an expanded clone.

d_call	v_call	clone_size	j_call	cdr3_length	cdr3_aa	cdr3_nt
TRBD1	TRBV7-2	once	TRBJ1-1	16	CASTLGDRGPGTEAFF	TGTGCCAGCACCTTAGGGGACAGGGGGCCTGGAACTGAAGCTTTCTTT
NA	TRBV10-1	NA	TRBJ2-1	14	CASRPGGSYNEQFF	TGCGCCAGCAGACCGGGTGGATCCTACAATGAGCAGTTCTTC
NA	TRBV18	NA	TRBJ2-3	14	CASSPPLDTDTQYF	TGTGCCAGCTCACCTCCTTTAGACACAGATACGCAGTATTTT
TRBD2	TRBV10-1	few	TRBJ2-1	16	CASSGGLAGLDNEQFF	TGCGCCAGCAGTGGGGGACTAGCGGGACTCGACAATGAGCAGTTCTTC
NA	TRBV28	NA	TRBJ1-5	14	CASKSPGDNQPQHF	TGTGCCAGCAAAAGCCCAGGGGACAATCAGCCCCAGCATTTT
NA	TRBV4-2	NA	TRBJ2-7	14	CASSQVGGSSEQYF	TGTGCCAGCAGCCAAGTTGGGGGAAGTAGCGAGCAGTACTTC
TRBD2	TRBV18	NA	TRBJ2-3	15	CASSQNSGSTDTQYF	TGTGCCAGCTCACAAAATAGCGGGAGCACAGATACGCAGTATTTT
TRBD2	TRBV6-1	NA	TRBJ2-7	16	CASSERSSGERYEQYF	TGTGCCAGCAGTGAAAGGTCTAGCGGGGAGAGGTACGAGCAGTACTTC
NA	TRBV10-3	NA	TRBJ2-1	13	CAIRMDPYNEQFF	TGTGCCATCAGAATGGACCCCTACAATGAGCAGTTCTTC
NA	TRBV28	NA	TRBJ2-3	13	CASSQPVADTQYF	TGTGCCAGCAGCCAACCAGTAGCGGATACGCAGTATTTT
NA	TRBV5-6	NA	TRBJ2-1	13	CASSVTGFNEQFF	TGTGCCAGCAGCGTTACAGGGTTTAATGAGCAGTTCTTC
TRBD2	TRBV9	NA	TRBJ2-7	16	CASSVEVWGLAHEQYF	TGTGCCAGCAGCGTAGAAGTTTGGGGACTAGCTCACGAGCAGTACTTC
TRBD2	TRBV5-8	NA	TRBJ2-1	14	CASSYRTSGYEQFF	TGTGCCAGCAGCTACCGGACTAGCGGGTATGAGCAGTTCTTC
NA	TRBV4-1	NA	TRBJ2-3	16	CASSRHASGDTDTQYF	TGCGCCAGCAGCCGACACGCGTCGGGGGACACAGATACGCAGTATTTT
NA	TRBV7-9	NA	TRBJ2-3	15	CASSYGRVSTDTQYF	TGTGCCAGCAGCTATGGACGGGTTAGCACAGATACGCAGTATTTT
TRBD2	TRBV7-3	NA	TRBJ2-5	13	CASSSGTSGRLHF	TGTGCCAGCAGCTCCGGGACTAGCGGGAGATTGCACTTC